Below are 30 T cell receptor beta chains sequenced from a single sample in a study of OX40 agonist ivuxolimab in advanced cancers. Data came from immunoSEQ multiplex PCR; TCRdb stores just in-frame clones and leaves some out. Among 70,000 or so clones listed, just over 85% were seen once. This specimen was CD4+ or CD8+ T cells sorted from blood, taken in a trial of the OX40 agonist ivuxolimab. These TCRs come from an adult with an advanced solid tumor such as melanoma, head and neck, liver or kidney cancer.

The chain employs TRBV6-5 and TRBJ2-5; 9 nucleotides agree with TRBD2. Germline assignment: CDR1 MNHEY and CDR2 SVGAGI. V was clipped by 5 bases and J by 5 bases; unmatched bases: 9. This CDR3 region has 15 residues. The chain's CDR3 is CASSLGGGARETQYF. Here the CDR3 DNA reads TGTGCCAGCAGTCTCGGCGGGGGGGCTAGGGAGACCCAGTACTTC.

The chain employs TRBV19 and TRBJ1-5; 9 nucleotides agree with TRBD1. CDR3 length: 15 residues. Per germline, CDR1 LNHDA and CDR2 SQIVND (reference sequence). V dropped 4 bases and J dropped 3; count of bases not matched to a gene: 4. The CDR3 reads CASSKRTGANQPQHF. Here the CDR3 DNA reads TGTGCCAGTAGTAAGCGGACAGGGGCCAATCAGCCCCAGCATTTT.

This clone was observed a handful of times. The chain combines TRBV2 with TRBJ1-5, with TRBD1 matching over 7 bases. Germline lookup yields CDR1 SNHLY and CDR2 FYNNEI. This CDR3 spans 14 amino acids. Germline trimming cut 6 bases from V and 7 bases from J; bases unmatched to any gene: 9. CDR3 protein: CASSKQGLEQPQHF. For the CDR3, the DNA is TGTGCCAGCAGCAAACAGGGGCTGGAGCAGCCCCAGCATTTT.

V usage is TRBV12-5 and J usage is TRBJ2-3; 7 bases are a match to TRBD1. The CDR3 spans 16 residues. The germline CDR1 and CDR2 sequences are LGHNT and FRNRAP. Germline trimming cut 6 bases from V and 2 bases from J; bases unmatched to any gene: 11. Here the CDR3 DNA reads TGTGCTAGTGGCCAAGGGACAGACGCTAACACAGATACGCAGTATTTT. This codes for CASGQGTDANTDTQYF.

The CDR3: CASSVTGRETQYF. The CDR3 DNA follows: TGCGCCAGCAGCGTCACGGGGAGGGAGACCCAGTACTTC. V and J are TRBV5-1 and TRBJ2-5; possibly TRBD2 for D (6 bases). This CDR3 contains 13 residues. The germline V gene has CDR1 SGHRS and CDR2 YFSETQ. V lost 4 bases and J 5 bases, leaving 12 bases between the germline ends.

The V gene is TRBV28, the J gene TRBJ1-2; D unresolved. Trimming removed 5 bases at V and 7 bases at J, with 14 bases between. CDR3 length equals 13 residues. From germline, CDR1 is MDHEN and CDR2 SYDVKM. CDR3: CASSPFIGSGYTF. The CDR3 DNA follows: TGTGCCAGCAGTCCATTCATAGGAAGTGGCTACACCTTC.

The J gene is TRBJ1-1, the V gene TRBV7-2; D may be TRBD1 (5 bases). The CDR3 is 13 amino acids. The ends were cut back, 5 bases at V and 1 base at J, with 8 bases in the middle. Germline loops: CDR1 SGHTA, CDR2 FQGNSA. The CDR3 here is CASSTQENTEAFF. CDR3 DNA sequence: TGTGCCAGCAGCACACAGGAGAACACTGAAGCTTTCTTT. The full variable domain, completed using reference TRBV7-2 and TRBJ1-1, is GAGVSQSPSNKVTEKGKDVELRCDPISGHTALYWYRQSLGQGLEFLIYFQGNSAPDKSGLPSDRFSAERTGGSVSTLTIQRTQQEDSAVYLCASSTQENTEAFFGQGTRLTVV.

The rearrangement joins TRBV2 to TRBJ2-1, with D perhaps TRBD2 (6 bases). The germline V gene has CDR1 SNHLY and CDR2 FYNNEI. This CDR3 region has 16 residues. Between the trimmed V and J ends, which lost 0 bases and 2 bases, there was a span of 11 bases. The chain's CDR3 is CASSEARGQAYNEQFF. The CDR3, as DNA: TGTGCCAGCAGTGAAGCGCGGGGCCAGGCCTACAATGAGCAGTTCTTC.

CDR3 DNA sequence: TGTGCCAGCAGCTTGGGAAGGACAGGGGTCTACGAGCAGTACTTC. The encoded protein is CASSLGRTGVYEQYF. The chain joins TRBV7-9 to TRBJ2-7; TRBD1 aligns across 9 bases. Trimming at V came to 3 bases and at J to 3 bases, leaving 6 bases not matched to a gene. The CDR3 sequence is 15 residues long. Germline loops: CDR1 SEHNR, CDR2 FQNEAQ (reference sequence). The entire variable domain, with the rest obtained from reference TRBV7-9 and TRBJ2-7, is as follows: DTGVSQNPRHKITKRGQNVTFRCDPISEHNRLYWYRQTLGQGPEFLTYFQNEAQLEKSRLLSDRFSAERPKGSFSTLEIQRTEQGDSAMYLCASSLGRTGVYEQYFGPGTRLTVT.

V gene TRBV29-1 combines with J gene TRBJ2-1, with D possibly TRBD2 on 5 matching bases. Germline V lookup: CDR1 SQVTM, CDR2 ANQGSEA. CDR3 length: 13 amino acids. Trimming took off 7 bases at V and 7 bases at J, with 17 bases between the two ends. CDR3 sequence: CSAGRTARNEQFF. The CDR3 nucleotides read TGCAGCGCTGGGAGAACGGCAAGAAATGAGCAGTTCTTC.

This clone occurred once. The rearrangement joins TRBV6-5 to TRBJ1-3; unclear D gene. The CDR3 has 11 residues. Germline lookup yields CDR1 MNHEY and CDR2 SVGAGI. Trimming cost V 5 bases and J 12 bases, with 11 bases left between them. The CDR3 DNA reads as TGTGCCAGCAGTGAAAGACCGCACATATATTTT. Protein product: CASSERPHIYF.

The chain joins TRBV28 to TRBJ1-2; TRBD1 is a possible D gene (6 bases). V lost 6 bases, J lost 8 bases, and 22 bases lay in between. Germline assignment: CDR1 MDHEN and CDR2 SYDVKM. This CDR3 is 15 amino acids long. CDR3 sequence (DNA): TGTGCCAGCAGCTGGGACACAGGGTTGCTAAGGGGCTACACCTTC. Its protein product is CASSWDTGLLRGYTF.

As for this clone: The sample contains more than one DNA sequence encoding this CDR3. The chain employs TRBV5-1 and TRBJ2-7, with 9 bases that match TRBD2. V lost 0 bases to trimming and J lost 2 bases; unmatched junction nucleotides: 6. Germline CDR1 SGHRS, CDR2 YFSETQ. The CDR3 is 16 amino acids. The chain's CDR3 is CASSLERGARPYEQYF. The CDR3, as DNA: TGCGCCAGCAGCTTGGAGCGGGGGGCTCGGCCCTACGAGCAGTACTTC.

The CDR3 region is CASSDRQGGDTQYF. The CDR3, as DNA: TGTGCCAGCAGTGACCGACAGGGAGGAGATACGCAGTATTTT. The chain has TRBV6-6 and TRBJ2-3; D possibly corresponds to TRBD1 (7 bases). V gave up 5 bases and J gave up 5 bases, with 14 bases separating them. The germline V gene encodes CDR1 MNHNY and CDR2 SVGAGI (reference sequence). The CDR3 runs to 14 residues.

The chain recombines TRBV28 with TRBJ1-1, with a possible D match to TRBD1 (5 bases). This CDR3 region has 15 residues. Germline V lookup: CDR1 MDHEN, CDR2 SYDVKM. Trimming pared 3 bases from V and 6 bases from J, leaving 17 bases between. CDR3 sequence (DNA): TGTGCCAGCAGTTTTGCAGGGTGGTTGAAGGCTGAAGCTTTCTTT. Translating it yields CASSFAGWLKAEAFF.

The chain has TRBV28 and TRBJ1-1; 7 bases align to TRBD1. V was pared by 8 bases and J by 7 bases, with 16 bases of the junction left unmatched. This CDR3 spans 15 amino acids. Germline lookup yields CDR1 MDHEN and CDR2 SYDVKM. CDR3 coding DNA: TGTGCCAGCCTATTAAAATGGGACAGCTTAAATGAAGCTTTCTTT. Amino acid sequence: CASLLKWDSLNEAFF. Full variable domain (outside the CDR3, taken from reference TRBV28 and TRBJ1-1): DVKVTQSSRYLVKRTGEKVFLECVQDMDHENMFWYRQDPGLGLRLIYFSYDVKMKEKGDIPEGYSVSREKKERFSLILESASTNQTSMYLCASLLKWDSLNEAFFGQGTRLTVV.

The chain joins TRBV28 to TRBJ1-1; D is possibly TRBD1 (5 bases). Germline CDR1 is MDHEN and CDR2 is SYDVKM. CDR3 length equals 12 residues. Trimming removed 3 bases from V and 9 bases from J, with 11 bases in between. In nucleotides, the CDR3 is TGTGCCAGCAGTTTGGGCAGGGTACAAGCTTTCTTT. Translating it yields CASSLGRVQAFF.

J is TRBJ2-3 and V is TRBV5-1; no clear D gene. This CDR3 contains 13 residues. Germline CDR1 reads SGHRS; CDR2 reads YFSETQ. The V gene lost 2 bases and the J gene lost 4 bases, with 8 bases spanning the gap. CDR3 protein: CASSFAGPDTQYF. The CDR3, as DNA: TGCGCCAGCAGCTTCGCCGGTCCAGATACGCAGTATTTT.

This chain connects TRBV7-9 to TRBJ2-1; TRBD2 is a possible D gene (6 bases). The V gene lost 5 bases and the J gene lost 5 bases, with 16 bases spanning the gap. The germline CDR1 and CDR2 sequences are SEHNR and FQNEAQ (reference sequence). This CDR3 is 15 amino acids long. CDR3 in amino acids: CASSPGGPPHNEQFF. CDR3 nucleotide sequence: TGTGCCAGCAGCCCTGGAGGGCCGCCCCACAATGAGCAGTTCTTC.

J is TRBJ1-4 and V is TRBV5-5; 8 bases match TRBD1. This CDR3 comprises 14 residues. V gave up 5 bases and J gave up 6 bases; unmatched junction bases: 6. The germline V gene encodes CDR1 SGHKS and CDR2 YYEKEE (reference sequence). The CDR3, as DNA: TGTGCCAGCAGGCAAGGACAGGGATATGAAAAACTGTTTTTT. Its translation: CASRQGQGYEKLFF.

The rearrangement uses TRBV6-6 and TRBJ2-1; tentative D call: TRBD2 (5 bases). Germline V gives CDR1 MNHNY, CDR2 SVGAGI (reference sequence). This CDR3 has 15 residues. V gave up 6 bases and J gave up 0 bases, with 12 bases separating them. The DNA of the CDR3 is TGTGCCAGCAGCTCCTTAGGGAGCTCCTACAATGAGCAGTTCTTC. Translated, it gives CASSSLGSSYNEQFF.

The V and J genes are TRBV5-8 and TRBJ2-1; D is uncertain. Germline V gene lookup returns CDR1 SGHTS and CDR2 YDEGEE. Trimming stripped 0 bases from V and 5 bases from J, with 6 bases between. CDR3 length: 13 amino acids. CDR3 region: CASSLVRNNEQFF. CDR3 in DNA: TGTGCCAGCAGCTTGGTACGGAACAATGAGCAGTTCTTC.

This chain links TRBV15 with TRBJ2-3, with D unresolved. The germline CDR1 and CDR2 sequences are LNHNV and YYDKDF (reference sequence). CDR3 length: 13 residues. Trimming cost V 2 bases and J 5 bases, with 8 bases left between them. DNA for the CDR3: TGTGCCACCAGCAGATCCAGCCGAGATACGCAGTATTTT. Translation: CATSRSSRDTQYF.

J is TRBJ2-3 and V is TRBV11-2; 10 positions match TRBD2. Germline loops: CDR1 SGHAT, CDR2 FQNNGV. The CDR3 runs to 17 residues. V lost 0 bases to trimming and J lost 8 bases; unmatched junction nucleotides: 11. CDR3 loop: CASSLDWASGSSGTQYF. The DNA of the CDR3 is TGTGCCAGCAGCTTAGATTGGGCTAGCGGGAGTTCGGGTACGCAGTATTTT.

This chain uses TRBV30 with TRBJ2-1; D is possibly TRBD2 (5 bases). The CDR3 loop spans 12 amino acids. CDR1 and CDR2 from the germline V gene are GTSNPN and SVGIG (reference sequence). V was cut by 7 bases and J by 2 bases, with 9 bases left in between. The CDR3 coding sequence is TGTGCCTCTGGGAGAGCCTACAATGAGCAGTTCTTC. Its translation: CASGRAYNEQFF.

The chain combines TRBV4-1 with TRBJ2-1; the D is unclear. V shed 4 bases and J shed 2 bases, with 15 bases lying between them. In germline, CDR1 is MGHRA, CDR2 YSYEKL. The CDR3 is made up of 16 amino acids. The CDR3 DNA sequence: TGCGCCAGCAGCCCCTCTACCAGAGGCGCCTACAATGAGCAGTTCTTC. Translating it yields CASSPSTRGAYNEQFF.

V usage is TRBV7-8 and J usage is TRBJ2-1; 8 nucleotides agree with TRBD2. The CDR3 covers 17 residues. The trim removed 5 bases at V and 4 bases at J, leaving 13 bases unmatched. Germline lookup yields CDR1 SGHVS and CDR2 FQNEAQ. DNA for the CDR3: TGTGCCAGCAGCCCCGTTGGTAGCGGGAACCTATACAATGAGCAGTTCTTC. It codes for CASSPVGSGNLYNEQFF.

The V gene is TRBV5-1, the J gene TRBJ2-2; 8 bases agree with TRBD1. From germline, CDR1 is SGHRS and CDR2 YFSETQ. The CDR3 is made up of 15 amino acids. Germline trimming cut 5 bases from V and 4 bases from J; bases unmatched to any gene: 7. The CDR3 DNA sequence: TGCGCCAGCAGGACTCAGGGGGCCTTCACCGGGGAGCTGTTTTTT. Its protein is CASRTQGAFTGELFF.

The chain is built from TRBV21-1 and TRBJ2-2; TRBD2, as called in the table, went unchecked against the DNA. TRBV21-1 is noted as a pseudogene. This CDR3 is built from 20 residues. The CDR3 here is CASSKTRADGTSGTGGELFF. CDR3 DNA sequence: TGTGCCAGCAGCAAAACAAGGGCCGATGGGACTAGCGGGACGGGCGGGGAGCTGTTTTTT.

This chain uses TRBV7-6 with TRBJ1-3, with 7 nucleotides matching TRBD1. The V and J ends lost 1 base and 4 bases, in that order; junction bases with no gene match: 7. This CDR3 is 16 amino acids long. Germline V gene sequence: CDR1 SGHVS, CDR2 FNYEAQ. CDR3 in amino acids: CASSLGGGGRGNTIYF. CDR3 sequence (DNA): TGTGCCAGCAGCTTAGGAGGAGGGGGCCGAGGAAACACCATATATTTT.